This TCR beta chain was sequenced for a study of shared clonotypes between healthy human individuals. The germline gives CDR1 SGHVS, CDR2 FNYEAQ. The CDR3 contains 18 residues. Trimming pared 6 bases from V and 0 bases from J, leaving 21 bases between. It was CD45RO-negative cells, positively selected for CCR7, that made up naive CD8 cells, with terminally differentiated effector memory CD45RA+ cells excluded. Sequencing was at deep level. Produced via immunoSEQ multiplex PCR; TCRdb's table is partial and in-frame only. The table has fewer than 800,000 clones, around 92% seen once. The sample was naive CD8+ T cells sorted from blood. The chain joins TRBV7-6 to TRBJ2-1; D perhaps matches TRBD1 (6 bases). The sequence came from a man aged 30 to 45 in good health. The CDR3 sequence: CASSYLNRELSSYNEQFF. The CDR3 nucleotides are TGTGCCAGCAGTTACCTCAACAGGGAGTTAAGCTCCTACAATGAGCAGTTCTTC. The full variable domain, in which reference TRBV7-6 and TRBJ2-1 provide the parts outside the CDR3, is GAGVSQSPRYKVTKRGQDVALRCDPISGHVSLYWYRQALGQGPEFLTYFNYEAQQDKSGLPNDRFSAERPEGSISTLTIQRTEQRDSAMYRCASSYLNRELSSYNEQFFGPGTRLTVL.